The table lists the clone carrying this T cell receptor beta chain with many counts. Antigen: not known. The data derive from a study of T cells in Graves' hyperthyroidism and ophthalmopathy. Per the germline V gene, CDR1 is SNHLY and CDR2 is FYNNEI. CDR3 length: 14 amino acids. Trimming removed 7 bases at V and 9 bases at J, with 19 bases between. TCR beta CDR3 regions were amplified from RNA. Primed by the HTBI set, a first-round RT-PCR was run on the TCR CDR3. TCRdb processed the multiplex PCR reads anew with MiXCR; each CDR3 protein has one entry. The data contain some 740,000 distinct CDR3 sequences, approximately 14% of them singletons. Broader study findings: Median prediction lead before ophthalmopathy onset was 6.5 months with the model.

The PBMCs were sourced from fresh peripheral blood (about 9.7 ml). The sequence was obtained from a woman under 30 with Graves' hyperthyroidism. The chain carries TRBV2 and TRBJ2-1; TRBD1 or TRBD2 may be the D gene (7 bases each). The sample was blood. CDR3 protein: CASMPQGGWVEQFF. CDR3 coding DNA: TGTGCCAGCATGCCTCAGGGGGGGTGGGTTGAGCAGTTCTTC.